This T cell receptor (beta chain) came from a study of T cells in Graves' hyperthyroidism and ophthalmopathy. Germline V gives CDR1 MNHEY, CDR2 SMNVEV (reference sequence). The CDR3 is 14 amino acids. The J segment lost 5 bases and the V segment lost 2 bases, leaving 5 bases of the junction unmatched. Whole-study findings and limits: Also found in blood were most expanded thyroid clonotypes above 0.001. Prediction of ophthalmopathy progression came a median approximately 6.5 months pre-onset.

Amplification targeted TCR beta CDR3 regions from RNA transcripts. The primer set for the first-round RT-PCR of the TCR CDR3 was HTBI. TCRdb passed the multiplex PCR reads through MiXCR, listing each CDR3 protein once. Seen here are about 840,000 distinct CDR3 sequences, 35% to 40% observed once, and the top ten hold more than 7%. This clonotype was seen more than once but under ten times. The antigen is undetermined. Uncontrolled infections, other autoimmune diseases, pregnancy or lactation led to exclusion of patients. The rearrangement joins TRBV27 to TRBJ1-1; 7 positions agree with TRBD1. The receptor was isolated from a man aged 18-30 years with Graves' hyperthyroidism. Material for sequencing was blood. CDR3 protein: CASSLEGAMTEAFF. CDR3 bases: TGTGCCAGCAGTTTAGAGGGGGCGATGACTGAAGCTTTCTTT.